This entry describes one T cell receptor beta chain. This sample was taken from a study of blood T cell repertoires in COVID-19. Measured with immunoSEQ multiplex PCR; TCRdb has only the in-frame clones, and not every one. The repertoire consists of tens of thousands of clones, with about 89% occurring once and the leading ten covering approximately 3.1%. CDR3 length: 18 residues. Trimming took 1 base from V and 8 from J; bases not matched to a gene: 16. Germline V lookup: CDR1 LGHNA, CDR2 YNFKEQ. The chain carries TRBV4-2 and TRBJ1-4, with TRBD1 matching over 7 bases. The sequencing sample was made of peripheral blood. The receptor comes from a woman in her sixties or seventies with acute or convalescent COVID-19. The CDR3 nucleotides read TGTGCCAGCAGCCAAGGGACCGGGACAGTCCTCCAGAACGAAAAACTGTTTTTT. Translated, it gives CASSQGTGTVLQNEKLFF.